The clone carrying this TCR beta chain has only one observation. Its antigen remains unidentified. At one boundary the junction diverges from the germline segment, which might be a read error. These data belong to a study of tumor and adjacent non-tumor tissue in lung cancer. Whole-study context: Each sample yielded 3.5 million to 5 million productive TCRbeta reads on average.

Three rounds of nested PCR, following a modified ARM-PCR protocol, produced the TCRbeta library. Each CDR3 protein is one row after TCRdb ran MiXCR on the multiplex PCR reads. The sample holds approximately 120,000 distinct CDR3 sequences, around three fifths seen once. The study's findings and limits: Top 100 clones took a larger repertoire share in normal lung.

Germline assignment: CDR1 DFQATT and CDR2 SNEGSKA (reference sequence). The CDR3 runs 15 residues. The template was RNA from unsorted bulk tissue. Sample: lung tumor tissue. The rearrangement uses TRBV20-1 and TRBJ1-2; 8 bases are shared with TRBD1. The TCR comes from a young man with non-small cell lung cancer. The CDR3 DNA reads TGCAGTCCTAGAGTTACCGGGACAGGTGGATACGGCTACACCTTC. This gives the protein CSPRVTGTGGYGYTF.